This T cell receptor beta chain was recovered during a study of T cells in Graves' hyperthyroidism and ophthalmopathy. In germline, CDR1 is KGHDR, CDR2 SFDVKD. The CDR3 runs 15 residues. Losses at the gene ends were 12 bases for V and 0 bases for J; bases not matched to a gene: 10. Template material for amplifying TCR beta CDR3 regions consisted of RNA transcripts. An initial round of RT-PCR targeting the TCR CDR3 relied on the HTBI primer set. TCRdb reanalysed the multiplex PCR reads using MiXCR and keeps one entry per CDR3 protein. The repertoire holds some 690,000 distinct CDR3 sequences, with around 16% as singletons.

V gene TRBV24-1 combines with J gene TRBJ2-1; TRBD2 matches 7 bases. This receptor was taken from a man aged 45 to 65 with Graves' hyperthyroidism. The sequenced sample was blood. CDR3 nucleotides: TGTGCCTCGGGGCGGGGGAAGAGCTCCTACAATGAGCAGTTCTTC. Encoded protein: CASGRGKSSYNEQFF.